A single sample gave rise to the 14 T cell receptor beta chains below, sequenced in a study of T cell responses to AZD1222 COVID-19 vaccine. Method: immunoSEQ multiplex PCR; TCRdb's copy keeps in-frame clones and lacks some. The repertoire holds 70,000 to 95,000 clones, with approximately 80% as singletons. The specimen comprised peripheral blood, sampled on day 0 of AZD1222 vaccination. The receptor source for this set is an adult in good health.

The V gene is TRBV4-1, the J gene TRBJ1-1; tentative D call: TRBD1 (6 bases). The length of the CDR3 is 14 residues. Germline V gene data show CDR1 as MGHRA and CDR2 as YSYEKL. The germline V and J ends were trimmed by 0 bases and 11 bases, with 16 bases remaining between them. The CDR3 DNA follows: TGCGCCAGCAGCCAAGACCGGGGGGCGCTCAGGGCTTTCTTT. This codes for CASSQDRGALRAFF.

The V and J genes are TRBV12-3 or TRBV12-4 and TRBJ1-1; D is perhaps TRBD1 (6 bases). Trimming cost V 6 bases and J 11 bases, with 16 bases left between them. This CDR3 contains 12 residues. As DNA, the CDR3 is TGTGCCAGCAGCTCCTTTGGGACAAGGGCTTTCTTT. This encodes CASSSFGTRAFF.

The J gene is TRBJ2-7, the V gene TRBV2; D could derive from TRBD1 or TRBD2 (6 bases each). The V gene lost 11 bases and the J gene lost 2 bases, with 16 bases spanning the gap. Germline CDR1 SNHLY, CDR2 FYNNEI. The CDR3 length is 13 residues. The DNA for the CDR3 is TGTGCCCGTGGGAGGACAGATACCTACGAGCAGTACTTC. It translates to CARGRTDTYEQYF.

The V gene is TRBV6-5, the J gene TRBJ2-7; D is perhaps TRBD1 (8 bases). The V gene lost 9 bases and the J gene lost 5 bases, with 14 bases spanning the gap. Germline V gives CDR1 MNHEY, CDR2 SVGAGI. The CDR3 length is 12 residues. DNA of the CDR3: TGTGCCAGTACAGGGGGGGGAGACGAGCAGTACTTC. This sequence encodes CASTGGGDEQYF.

This clone has more than one count but fewer than ten. CDR3 nucleotides: TGTGCCAGCAGGATACAGGGGAGTGGGGAAAAACTGTTTTTT. Encoded protein: CASRIQGSGEKLFF. The V call is TRBV2, the J call TRBJ1-4; 7 bases map to TRBD1. J gave up 8 bases and V 6 bases, and 9 bases lay outside the gene matches. Germline V gene sequence: CDR1 SNHLY, CDR2 FYNNEI. The CDR3 totals 14 residues. The full variable domain, with the rest looked up from reference TRBV2 and TRBJ1-4, is EPEVTQTPSHQVTQMGQEVILRCVPISNHLYFYWYRQILGQKVEFLVSFYNNEISEKSEIFDDQFSVERPDGSNFTLKIRSTKLEDSAMYFCASRIQGSGEKLFFGSGTQLSVL.

V usage is TRBV11-2 and J usage is TRBJ2-1; 10 bases are a match to TRBD2. The CDR3 is made up of 18 amino acids. Germline loops: CDR1 SGHAT, CDR2 FQNNGV. V shed 0 bases, J shed 0 bases, and the junction held 5 bases outside the gene matches. CDR3 DNA: TGTGCCAGCAGCTTAGATTGGGCTAGCGGGGGCTCCTACAATGAGCAGTTCTTC. Translated: CASSLDWASGGSYNEQFF.

The rearrangement links TRBV19 to TRBJ1-6, with a weak D call TRBD1 (5 bases). The CDR3 loop spans 12 amino acids. Germline values: CDR1 LNHDA, CDR2 SQIVND (reference sequence). In DNA, the CDR3 is TGTGCAAAGGGGAAGTTTAATTCACCCCTCCACTTT. It translates to CAKGKFNSPLHF.

The V gene is TRBV11-2, the J gene TRBJ2-1, with 8 positions matching TRBD2. The CDR3 consists of 15 residues. In germline, CDR1 is SGHAT, CDR2 FQNNGV. Unmatched junction bases numbered 7, after V lost 7 bases and J lost 2 bases. The CDR3 loop is CASTVTSGPYNEQFF. Here the CDR3 DNA reads TGTGCCAGCACCGTAACTAGCGGACCCTACAATGAGCAGTTCTTC.

The chain joins TRBV30 to TRBJ2-5; perhaps TRBD1 as D (6 bases). Germline values: CDR1 GTSNPN, CDR2 SVGIG (reference sequence). The CDR3 covers 14 residues. CDR3 nucleotide sequence: TGTGCTCCGGGGCGAGTTTCACAGGGAGAGACCCAGTACTTC. Translated, it gives CAPGRVSQGETQYF.

The gene calls are TRBV19 and TRBJ1-2; possible D gene TRBD1, 5 bases. The CDR3 is 14 amino acids. Germline values: CDR1 LNHDA, CDR2 SQIVND (reference sequence). V lost 6 bases and J lost 7, with 18 bases in between. CDR3 bases: TGTGCCAGTAGCTCAATCGGGACTTTTGCTGGCTACACCTTC. Amino acid sequence: CASSSIGTFAGYTF.

This clone has more than one count but fewer than ten. The V call is TRBV18, the J call TRBJ1-2, with D possibly TRBD1 on 6 matching bases. The V and J ends lost 5 bases and 9 bases respectively, with 16 bases between them. The length of the CDR3 is 13 residues. CDR1 and CDR2 from the germline V gene are KGHSH and LQKENI. The DNA for the CDR3 is TGTGCCAGCTCAACGGACGGGGGGCTCAGCTACACCTTC. The encoded protein is CASSTDGGLSYTF. Supplemented by reference TRBV18 and TRBJ1-2, the full variable domain reads NAGVMQNPRHLVRRRGQEARLRCSPMKGHSHVYWYRQLPEEGLKFMVYLQKENIIDESGMPKERFSAEFPKEGPSILRIQQVVRGDSAAYFCASSTDGGLSYTFGSGTRLTVV.

This clone was seen once. The chain employs TRBV28 and TRBJ2-7, with D perhaps matching TRBD2 (5 bases). V gave up 10 bases and J gave up 7 bases, with 20 bases separating them. Germline V gives CDR1 MDHEN, CDR2 SYDVKM. The CDR3 sequence is 13 residues long. The chain's CDR3 is CATQLGTRGEQYF. DNA for the CDR3: TGTGCCACCCAACTAGGTACCCGTGGGGAGCAGTACTTC.

The rearrangement joins TRBV24-1 to TRBJ2-3, with D perhaps TRBD2 (6 bases). The CDR3 totals 16 residues. CDR1 is KGHDR, CDR2 SFDVKD, per germline. The ends were cut back, 3 bases at V and 3 bases at J, with 15 bases in the middle. The CDR3 nucleotides read TGTGCCACCAGTGATAGGGAACCGGCGGGGACAGATACGCAGTATTTT. Its protein product is CATSDREPAGTDTQYF.

The chain employs TRBV4-1 and TRBJ2-1; maybe TRBD2 (5 bases). The germline CDR1 and CDR2 sequences are MGHRA and YSYEKL. This CDR3 has 13 residues. V was trimmed by 4 bases and J by 7 bases, leaving 11 bases between them. The CDR3 region has the DNA TGCGCCAGCAGCCCCCCTTGGAGGAATGAGCAGTTCTTC. It yields the protein CASSPPWRNEQFF.